This TCR beta chain derives from a study of cytotoxic CD8 clonotypes in ibrutinib-treated CLL. In regard to this clone: Its antigen remains unknown.

The CDR3 has 17 residues. V lost 6 bases, J lost 3 bases, and 21 bases lay in between. The germline V gene encodes CDR1 SGHNT and CDR2 YYREEE (reference sequence). The method was immunoSEQ multiplex PCR; TCRdb's version includes in-frame clones alone and lacks a portion of them. The sample shows 110,000 to 150,000 clones, 91% of them seen only once. Study conclusions and caveats: Public clonotypes (which were uncommon) either contracted or remained stable on treatment.

The starting material was PBMCs, obtained after 12 months of ibrutinib treatment. This receptor was taken from a human donor with chronic lymphocytic leukemia. The chain carries TRBV5-4 and TRBJ1-4, with TRBD1 as a possible D gene (5 bases). CDR3 nucleotides: TGTGCCAGCACCCGCGGCGGGGGAAATGTGGCTAATGAAAAACTGTTTTTT. It is translated as CASTRGGGNVANEKLFF.